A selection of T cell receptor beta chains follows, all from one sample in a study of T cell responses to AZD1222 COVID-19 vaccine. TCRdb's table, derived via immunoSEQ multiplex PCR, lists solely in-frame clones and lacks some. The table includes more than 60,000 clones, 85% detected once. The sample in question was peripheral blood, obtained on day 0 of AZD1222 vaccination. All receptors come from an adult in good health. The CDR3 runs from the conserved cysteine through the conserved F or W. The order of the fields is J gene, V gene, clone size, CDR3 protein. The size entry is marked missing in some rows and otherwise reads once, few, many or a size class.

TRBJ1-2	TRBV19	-	CASSIKSGAPRSNYGYTF
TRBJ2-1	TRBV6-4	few	CASSVVPLGSGGDEQFF
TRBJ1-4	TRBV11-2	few	CASSLYAGEKLFF
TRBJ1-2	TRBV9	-	CASSPRDRGGGYTF
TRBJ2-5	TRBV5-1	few	CASSGQTGETQYF
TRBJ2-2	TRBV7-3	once	CASSPRPTSSTGELFF
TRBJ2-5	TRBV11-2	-	CASSLGGGKTQYF
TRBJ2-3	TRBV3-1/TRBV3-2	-	CASSQRGGAYTDTQYF
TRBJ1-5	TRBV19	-	CASSMTQGVRNQPQHF
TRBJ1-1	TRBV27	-	CASSLGEGTEAFF
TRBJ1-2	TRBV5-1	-	CASSRQTGGDYGYTF
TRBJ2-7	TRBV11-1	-	CASSLGGGGAYEQYF
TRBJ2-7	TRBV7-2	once	CASSLSSYEQYF
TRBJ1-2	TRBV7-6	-	CASSSPGRIKDGYTF
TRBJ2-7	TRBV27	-	CASSLRTRGEQYF
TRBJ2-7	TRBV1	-	CTSSQDLSPRGGIQFSYEQYF
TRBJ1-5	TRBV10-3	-	CAISVAGVGNQPQHF
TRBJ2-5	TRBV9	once	CASSAGKETQYF
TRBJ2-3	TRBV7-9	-	CASSLDVGGLPPDTQYF
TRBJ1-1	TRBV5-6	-	CASSSRAGGQFPAKAFF
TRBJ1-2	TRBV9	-	CASSVEGTNYGYTF
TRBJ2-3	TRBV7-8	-	CASSTRLAGDTQYF
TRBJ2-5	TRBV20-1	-	CSAGGPSAQETQYF
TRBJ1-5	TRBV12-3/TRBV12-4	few	CASSLGSNQPQHF
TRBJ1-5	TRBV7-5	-	CARSLTRRTGEAFSNQPQHF
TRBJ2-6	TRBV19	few	CASSTNRPSGANVLTF
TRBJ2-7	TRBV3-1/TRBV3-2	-	CASSRQSFSYEQYF
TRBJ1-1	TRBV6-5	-	CASSYSGPYTEAFF
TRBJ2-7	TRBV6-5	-	CASTAVGYEQYF
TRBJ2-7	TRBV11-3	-	CASSLDPTSGQYF
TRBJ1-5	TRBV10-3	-	CAISEQGSNQPQHF
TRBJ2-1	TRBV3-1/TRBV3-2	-	CASSQSAAGLEQFF
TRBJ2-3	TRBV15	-	CATSRGDSTDTQYF
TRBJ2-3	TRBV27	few	CASSSWDPSTDTQYF
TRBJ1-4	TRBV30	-	CAWSLMTGEKLFF
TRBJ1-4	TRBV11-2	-	CASSLDSAGSEKLFF
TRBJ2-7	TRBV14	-	CASSHTAGVRVGEQYF
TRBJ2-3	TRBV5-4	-	CASSSPPDRGGDTQYF
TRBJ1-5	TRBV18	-	CASSTAGNNQPQHF
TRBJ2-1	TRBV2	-	CASSGGRGRNEQFF
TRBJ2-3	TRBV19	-	CASSIDGGVPDTQYF
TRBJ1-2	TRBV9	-	CASSGTFYGYTF
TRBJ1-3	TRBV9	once	CASSGGRPGGNTIYF
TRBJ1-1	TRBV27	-	CASSLQGWDTEAFF
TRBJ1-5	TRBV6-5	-	CASARGRGGIQPQHF
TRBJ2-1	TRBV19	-	CASMREDEQFF